The 6 T cell receptor beta chains given below trace back to one sample, sequenced in a study of T cells after yellow fever vaccination (dated by TCRdb to about 2019). Libraries were prepared through 5' RACE. Instrument used: Illumina HiSeq 2500. Using fastp at Q25 and MiXCR, TCRdb reprocessed the public reads and kept productive beta chains. When rows share a CDR3 protein, they turn into one entry using the most common DNA and genes. The sample table records approximately 260,000 distinct CDR3 sequences; 13% of these occur just once. Of the sample, roughly 0.5% falls within the top ten clones. Per the publication, the treatment or condition label means: live attenuated yellow fever vaccine strain. The sample was CD4+ T cells sorted from PBMCs, taken 45 days after the yellow fever booster vaccination. Every receptor here comes from a man aged 25 to 40 who received the YFV17D yellow fever vaccine.

This clonotype has a count of ten or more. The gene calls are TRBV29-1 and TRBJ2-1; 7 bases line up with TRBD2. V shed 5 bases and J 1 base; nucleotides not matched to a gene: 5. Germline CDR1 SQVTM, CDR2 ANQGSEA. This CDR3 comprises 14 residues. CDR3 amino acids: CSVLAGVSYNEQFF. In DNA, the CDR3 is TGCAGCGTTTTGGCGGGAGTTTCCTACAATGAGCAGTTCTTC.

V is TRBV29-1 and J is TRBJ2-1; D is tentatively TRBD1 or TRBD2 (5 bases each). This CDR3 is 14 amino acids long. Trimming removed 4 bases at V and 4 bases at J, with 14 bases between. Per germline, CDR1 SQVTM and CDR2 ANQGSEA. This CDR3 is CSVGNRDAYNEQFF. In nucleotides, the CDR3 is TGCAGCGTTGGGAATCGGGACGCTTACAATGAGCAGTTCTTC.

The rearrangement joins TRBV20-1 to TRBJ1-1, with D unresolved. This CDR3 has 12 residues. The V end was cut by 8 bases, the J end by 3 bases, with 13 bases between. Germline CDR1 DFQATT, CDR2 SNEGSKA (reference sequence). The CDR3 DNA is TGCAGTACTGCGGATCGACACACTGAAGCTTTCTTT. Encoded protein: CSTADRHTEAFF.

The sample holds many counts of this clonotype. The chain combines TRBV27 with TRBJ1-1; the match to TRBD1 covers 9 bases. The CDR3 is 14 residues long. V lost 3 bases and J lost 5; bases outside the gene matches: 4. The germline gives CDR1 MNHEY, CDR2 SMNVEV (reference sequence). For the CDR3, the DNA is TGTGCCAGCAGTTTCCGGACAGGGGTGACTGAAGCTTTCTTT. This gives the protein CASSFRTGVTEAFF.

The chain has TRBV7-2 and TRBJ2-5; TRBD2 agrees at 7 bases. Looked up from germline, CDR1 is SGHTA and CDR2 is FQGNSA. The CDR3 is 14 residues long. V shed 4 bases and J 2 bases; nucleotides not matched to a gene: 4. The CDR3 here is CASSWSGIQETQYF. The CDR3 DNA is TGTGCCAGCAGCTGGAGCGGGATACAAGAGACCCAGTACTTC. The full variable domain, with the rest looked up from reference TRBV7-2 and TRBJ2-5, is GAGVSQSPSNKVTEKGKDVELRCDPISGHTALYWYRQSLGQGLEFLIYFQGNSAPDKSGLPSDRFSAERTGGSVSTLTIQRTQQEDSAVYLCASSWSGIQETQYFGPGTRLLVL.

The chain couples TRBV12-3 or TRBV12-4 to TRBJ2-3; 15 nucleotides match TRBD2. The CDR3 covers 17 residues. With V trimmed by 6 bases and J by 4 bases, 8 bases remained unmatched. The CDR3 DNA reads TGTGCCAGCAGCTTGGGACTAGCGGGAGGAGGGGCAGATACGCAGTATTTT. This translates into CASSLGLAGGGADTQYF.